This T cell receptor (beta chain) was observed in a study of T-cell reconstitution after alpha-beta-depleted transplantation in children. Regarding the study as a whole: At one year after transplant, newly produced T cells mostly accounted for T-cell counts and diversity. Certain patients had high TCRbeta diversity at day 60, and it came from recipient T cells and thymic progenitors that survived. Reported findings indicate that, about two months after transplant, alpha-beta T cells came from several hundred expanded clones, which were derived from non-depleted graft cells.

Germline-derived CDR1 and CDR2 are MGHDK and SYGVNS. Trimming stripped 4 bases from V and 3 bases from J, with 13 bases between. The CDR3 covers 14 residues. Unique molecular identifiers were used in preparing the TCRbeta library. Each CDR3 protein gets one entry after TCRdb re-called the PCR reads with MiXCR. The sample carries about 260,000 distinct CDR3 sequences, under 9.5% recorded once. This clonotype was seen many times. Its antigen is undetermined. The receptor comes from a male patient under 18 who had a stem cell transplant for acute lymphoblastic leukemia, so the T cells may come from the graft donor. The sample in question was PBMCs, mostly from graft donor cells, obtained 180 days after TCRalphabeta/CD19-depleted stem cell transplant. The V and J genes are TRBV25-1 and TRBJ2-7; TRBD1 is a possible D gene (6 bases). The CDR3 loop reads CASSGGGRGYEQYF. The CDR3 nucleotides are TGTGCCAGCAGTGGAGGGGGAAGGGGCTACGAGCAGTACTTC.